One and the same sample provided the 7 T cell receptor beta chains below, sequenced in a study of CD8 T cells in ankylosing spondylitis. Each CDR3 protein is one row after TCRdb ran MiXCR on the 5' RACE reads. This table has 250,000 to 400,000 distinct CDR3 sequences, 11% appearing once. The sample consisted of blood, either unsorted or a sorted T cell fraction (not recorded which). Receptors originate from a female donor with ankylosing spondylitis or in good health (not recorded which).

The sample holds many counts of this clonotype. The gene calls are TRBV20-1 and TRBJ1-2, with a possible D match to TRBD1 (5 bases). Trimming shortened V by 6 bases and J by 4 bases, and 18 bases separated the two germline ends. The CDR3 contains 14 residues. Per the germline V gene, CDR1 is DFQATT and CDR2 is SNEGSKA (reference sequence). The CDR3 nucleotides are TGCAGTGCCGTCGAAGGGGCGACTGGCTATGGCTACACCTTC. This gives the protein CSAVEGATGYGYTF.

This clonotype was counted only a few times. The chain joins TRBV4-3 to TRBJ2-3; TRBD2 matches 15 bases. CDR3 length: 16 residues. Per germline, CDR1 LGHNA and CDR2 YSLEER. V dropped 6 bases and J dropped 6; count of bases not matched to a gene: 7. CDR3 in DNA: TGCGCCAGCAGTCTGGGACTAGCGGGAGGTGGGGATACGCAGTATTTT. It codes for CASSLGLAGGGDTQYF.

This clonotype was recorded a few times. The rearrangement links TRBV5-6 to TRBJ2-7; the D gene is possibly TRBD1 (6 bases). Per germline, CDR1 SGHDT and CDR2 YYEEEE. Trimming took off 5 bases at V and 2 bases at J, with 14 bases between the two ends. This CDR3 is 14 amino acids long. The CDR3 DNA follows: TGTGCCAGCAGTCCCGGACAGACCACCTACGAGCAGTACTTC. Translating it yields CASSPGQTTYEQYF.

This clonotype was counted many times. The V and J genes are TRBV10-3 and TRBJ2-1; D gene uncertain. V gave up 0 bases and J gave up 6 bases, with 9 bases separating them. The CDR3 is 14 residues long. The germline gives CDR1 ENHRY, CDR2 SYGVKD. CDR3 residues: CAISESGRPNEQFF. The CDR3, as DNA: TGTGCCATCAGTGAGTCTGGCAGGCCCAATGAGCAGTTCTTC.

This clonotype was detected a few times. The chain combines TRBV27 with TRBJ1-2; 10 nucleotides match TRBD1. The length of the CDR3 is 15 residues. After removal of 5 bases from V and 4 bases from J, the junction contained 7 bases not matched to a gene. Germline lookup yields CDR1 MNHEY and CDR2 SMNVEV (reference sequence). The CDR3 DNA sequence: TGTGCCAGCAGTGCCCCGGGACAGGGGTTCTATGGCTACACCTTC. Residues: CASSAPGQGFYGYTF.

This clonotype showed up many times. The J gene is TRBJ2-7, the V gene TRBV12-3 or TRBV12-4, with a weak D call TRBD2 (6 bases). The length of the CDR3 is 13 residues. Trimming took 5 bases from V and 4 from J, leaving 12 bases between them. The CDR3 here is CASSQSGGYEQYF. DNA for the CDR3: TGTGCCAGCAGTCAGTCCGGGGGTTACGAGCAGTACTTC.

In its sample, this clonotype was seen many times. The rearrangement uses TRBV4-1 and TRBJ2-7; D might be TRBD1 or TRBD2, each matching 6 bases. The CDR3 consists of 14 residues. V gave up 4 bases and J gave up 5 bases, with 15 bases separating them. The V gene's germline CDR1 is MGHRA and CDR2 YSYEKL. The CDR3 coding sequence is TGCGCCAGCAGCCTTGTTCGGGGGCCGAACGAGCAGTACTTC. It yields the protein CASSLVRGPNEQYF.